The 4 T cell receptor beta chains below all came from one sample that was sequenced in a study of blood T cell repertoires in COVID-19. Profiled with immunoSEQ multiplex PCR; TCRdb holds only in-frame clones, not every one. The data show about 310,000 clones, about 89% seen once. The sequencing input was PBMCs or T cells enriched from blood (not recorded which). Receptor source: a woman in her thirties or forties who had recovered from COVID-19.

This sequence joins TRBV7-2 and TRBJ2-7; 13 nucleotides agree with TRBD2. V lost 5 bases and J lost 3; bases outside the gene matches: 16. CDR1 SGHTA and CDR2 FQGNSA come from the germline V gene. The CDR3 runs 19 residues. CDR3 sequence: CASSKTSGRLDGWDYEQYF. For the CDR3, the DNA is TGTGCCAGCAGCAAGACTAGCGGGAGGCTCGATGGTTGGGACTACGAGCAGTACTTC.

This sequence joins TRBV28 and TRBJ1-2; TRBD1 agrees at 12 bases. The CDR3 length is 15 residues. Germline V lookup: CDR1 MDHEN, CDR2 SYDVKM. V dropped 3 bases and J dropped 6; count of bases not matched to a gene: 5. Here the CDR3 DNA reads TGTGCCAGCAGTTTGAGGGGACAGGGGGCCCATGGCTACACCTTC. Translated, it gives CASSLRGQGAHGYTF.

The chain uses TRBV6-2 or TRBV6-3 and TRBJ2-2; 11 nucleotides align to TRBD2. CDR3 length: 17 residues. Germline CDR1 and CDR2: MNHEY and SVGEGT. The J segment lost 5 bases and the V segment lost 4 bases, leaving 9 bases of the junction unmatched. DNA for the CDR3: TGTGCCAGCAGTTTCCATAGCGGGGGGGCTAGGACCGGGGAGCTGTTTTTT. It encodes CASSFHSGGARTGELFF.

The chain is built from TRBV7-9 and TRBJ1-2; 11 bases line up with TRBD1. In germline, CDR1 is SEHNR, CDR2 FQNEAQ (reference sequence). V dropped 0 bases and J dropped 8; count of bases not matched to a gene: 2. CDR3 size: 14 residues. The CDR3 sequence is CASSLADRGQGYTF. The CDR3, as DNA: TGTGCCAGCAGCTTAGCGGACAGGGGGCAAGGCTACACCTTC. The entire variable domain, with the rest obtained from reference TRBV7-9 and TRBJ1-2, is as follows: DTGVSQNPRHKITKRGQNVTFRCDPISEHNRLYWYRQTLGQGPEFLTYFQNEAQLEKSRLLSDRFSAERPKGSFSTLEIQRTEQGDSAMYLCASSLADRGQGYTFGSGTRLTVV.